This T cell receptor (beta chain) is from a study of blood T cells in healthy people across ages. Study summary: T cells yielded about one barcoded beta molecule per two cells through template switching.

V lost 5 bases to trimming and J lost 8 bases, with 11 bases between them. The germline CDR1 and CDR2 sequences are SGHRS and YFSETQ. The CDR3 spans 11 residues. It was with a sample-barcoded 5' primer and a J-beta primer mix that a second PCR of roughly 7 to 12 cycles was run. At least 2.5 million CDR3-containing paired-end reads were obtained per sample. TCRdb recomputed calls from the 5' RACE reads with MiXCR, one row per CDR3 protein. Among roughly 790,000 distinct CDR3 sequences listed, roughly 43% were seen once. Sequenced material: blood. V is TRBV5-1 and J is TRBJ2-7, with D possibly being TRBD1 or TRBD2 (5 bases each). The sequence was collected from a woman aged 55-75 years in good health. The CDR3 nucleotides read TGCGCCAGCAGGGCCGAGGGACAGCAGTACTTC. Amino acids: CASRAEGQQYF.